These 19 T cell receptor beta chains were sequenced from one sample in a study of shared clonotypes between healthy human individuals. Clones were sequenced by immunoSEQ multiplex PCR, and TCRdb holds only the in-frame ones, with some missing. The data show hundreds of thousands of clones, with approximately 71% seen just once and around 12% held by the top ten. The sample taken for sequencing was PBMCs. The receptors derive from a middle-aged woman in good health. Some clones in this sample may be carry-over from other donors' samples.

The rearrangement joins TRBV6-1 to TRBJ2-7; 8 bases are a match to TRBD2. The CDR3 has 13 residues. Trimming at V came to 6 bases and at J to 2 bases, leaving 3 bases not matched to a gene. Germline-derived CDR1 and CDR2 are MNHNS and SASEGT. In DNA form, the CDR3 reads TGTGCCAGCAGCGGGGGGGTCACCTACGAGCAGTACTTC. It codes for CASSGGVTYEQYF.

The rearrangement joins TRBV2 to TRBJ2-5; D is unresolved. Looked up from germline, CDR1 is SNHLY and CDR2 is FYNNEI. The CDR3 extends over 12 amino acids. Trimming shortened V by 6 bases and J by 2 bases, and 7 bases separated the two germline ends. CDR3 sequence reads: CASRTGQETQYF. CDR3 nucleotide sequence: TGTGCCAGCAGAACCGGGCAAGAGACCCAGTACTTC.

The sample holds a few counts of this clone. The chain recombines TRBV29-1 with TRBJ2-1, with D tentatively TRBD1 or TRBD2 (5 bases each). Per the germline V gene, CDR1 is SQVTM and CDR2 is ANQGSEA. This CDR3 contains 14 residues. V dropped 6 bases and J dropped 2 bases, with 14 bases sitting between them. The CDR3 spells CSVDGASPYNEQFF. The CDR3 DNA reads as TGCAGCGTAGACGGGGCATCCCCCTACAATGAGCAGTTCTTC.

This chain links TRBV28 with TRBJ2-2, with 11 bases that match TRBD2. With V trimmed by 8 bases and J by 6 bases, 8 bases remained unmatched. The length of the CDR3 is 15 residues. In germline, CDR1 is MDHEN, CDR2 SYDVKM. As DNA, the CDR3 is TGTGCCAGCGGAATTAGCGGGAGGGCCTCCGGGGAGCTGTTTTTT. Protein sequence: CASGISGRASGELFF.

This chain links TRBV7-2 with TRBJ2-1; 9 bases are shared with TRBD2. Germline loops: CDR1 SGHTA, CDR2 FQGNSA. V gave up 5 bases and J gave up 4 bases; unmatched junction bases: 6. The CDR3 spans 15 residues. CDR3: CASSRTSETYNEQFF. CDR3 coding DNA: TGTGCCAGCAGCCGGACTAGCGAGACTTACAATGAGCAGTTCTTC.

Of note for this clone: Distinct nucleotide sequences in the sample also encode this CDR3. The rearrangement joins TRBV2 to TRBJ2-7; TRBD2 matches 9 bases. The V and J ends lost 7 bases and 1 base, in that order; junction bases with no gene match: 2. CDR1 SNHLY and CDR2 FYNNEI come from the germline V gene. This CDR3 has 13 residues. Here the CDR3 reads CASIAGVSYEQYF. DNA for the CDR3: TGTGCCAGCATAGCGGGAGTTTCCTACGAGCAGTACTTC. Combining the CDR3 with reference TRBV2 and TRBJ2-7 gives the whole variable domain EPEVTQTPSHQVTQMGQEVILRCVPISNHLYFYWYRQILGQKVEFLVSFYNNEISEKSEIFDDQFSVERPDGSNFTLKIRSTKLEDSAMYFCASIAGVSYEQYFGPGTRLTVT.

This sequence joins TRBV15 and TRBJ1-3; weak D call: TRBD1 (5 bases). Between the trimmed V and J ends, which lost 3 bases and 4 bases, there was a span of 19 bases. The length of the CDR3 is 17 residues. Per germline, CDR1 LNHNV and CDR2 YYDKDF (reference sequence). The CDR3 nucleotides read TGTGCCACCAGCAGGGGCCCTTGGACAACGGACGGAAACACCATATATTTT. Translation: CATSRGPWTTDGNTIYF.

The chain combines TRBV10-3 with TRBJ2-1; 8 nucleotides match TRBD1. Germline V gene sequence: CDR1 ENHRY, CDR2 SYGVKD. There are 11 residues in the CDR3. After removal of 7 bases from V and 10 bases from J, the junction contained 3 bases not matched to a gene. The CDR3: CAINRDREQFF. The CDR3 DNA reads as TGTGCCATCAACCGGGACAGGGAGCAGTTCTTC.

J is TRBJ1-4 and V is TRBV18; D is ambiguous. The germline gives CDR1 KGHSH, CDR2 LQKENI. V was clipped by 6 bases and J by 4 bases, with 18 bases between them. This CDR3 has 16 residues. The CDR3, as DNA: TGTGCCAGCTCTCCAATAATCACAGCTGATAATGAAAAACTGTTTTTT. Protein product: CASSPIITADNEKLFF.

The V gene is TRBV11-2, the J gene TRBJ2-5, with 9 bases fitting TRBD2. This CDR3 spans 17 amino acids. Looked up from germline, CDR1 is SGHAT and CDR2 is FQNNGV. V shed 5 bases, J shed 2 bases, and the junction held 12 bases outside the gene matches. The CDR3, as DNA: TGTGCCAGCAGCGACCTGAGGGGGCGGGAGGGGCAAGAGACCCAGTACTTC. Translated, it gives CASSDLRGREGQETQYF.

V is TRBV7-6 and J is TRBJ2-5; D is ambiguous. Germline values: CDR1 SGHVS, CDR2 FNYEAQ. CDR3 size: 12 residues. Trimming took off 5 bases at V and 0 bases at J, with 4 bases between the two ends. The CDR3 DNA sequence: TGTGCCAGCAGCGAGTACCAAGAGACCCAGTACTTC. Amino acid sequence: CASSEYQETQYF.

This chain connects TRBV7-2 to TRBJ2-1; maybe TRBD2 (5 bases). This CDR3 spans 15 amino acids. Trimming cost V 3 bases and J 9 bases, with 18 bases left between them. Germline assignment: CDR1 SGHTA and CDR2 FQGNSA. CDR3 bases: TGTGCCAGCAGCTTTCTGAGCGGAGGCCCGGGTGAGCAGTTCTTC. Translating it yields CASSFLSGGPGEQFF.

This chain links TRBV28 with TRBJ1-1, with D maybe TRBD1 (5 bases). This CDR3 region has 12 residues. Trimming stripped 6 bases from V and 4 bases from J, with 9 bases between. Germline lookup yields CDR1 MDHEN and CDR2 SYDVKM. CDR3 sequence (DNA): TGTGCCAGCAGGGGGCTCGGCACTGAAGCTTTCTTT. This codes for CASRGLGTEAFF.

This clone has ten or more counts. This CDR3 is also generated by other DNA sequences in the sample. The CDR3 spells CASSLGPDRGGGYTF. The CDR3 region has the DNA TGTGCCAGCAGCTTGGGACCAGACAGGGGAGGAGGCTACACCTTC. The V and J genes are TRBV7-2 and TRBJ1-2; 8 nucleotides agree with TRBD1. V was pared by 3 bases and J by 8 bases, with 11 bases of the junction left unmatched. Germline V gives CDR1 SGHTA, CDR2 FQGNSA. The CDR3 sequence is 15 residues long.

The gene calls are TRBV7-3 and TRBJ2-7, with 12 bases lining up with TRBD2. The CDR3 is made up of 15 amino acids. CDR1 SGHTA and CDR2 FQGTGA come from the germline V gene. The junction had 4 bases not matched to a gene; V was cut back by 5 bases and J by 2 bases. CDR3 loop: CASSPRLAGAYEQYF. The CDR3 DNA reads TGTGCCAGCAGCCCGCGACTAGCGGGGGCCTACGAGCAGTACTTC.

The CDR3 protein is CASSSRTSGRISYEQYF. The CDR3 DNA follows: TGTGCCAGCAGTTCGAGGACTAGCGGGAGGATAAGCTACGAGCAGTACTTC. The chain has TRBV28 and TRBJ2-7; the match to TRBD2 covers 14 bases. Per the germline V gene, CDR1 is MDHEN and CDR2 is SYDVKM. CDR3 size: 17 residues. With 4 bases clipped from V and 3 bases from J, the junction kept 8 bases outside the gene matches.

To note about this clone: A junction boundary mismatches the germline segment, possibly from a read error. At the DNA level, this CDR3 is encoded by other sequences in the same sample as well. The genes are TRBV7-6 and TRBJ1-1, with no clear D. The CDR3 is made up of 14 amino acids. CDR1 and CDR2 (germline): SGHVS, FNYEAQ. In nucleotides, the CDR3 is TGCGCCAGCAGCTTAGTTGTCTCTGGAACTGAAGCTTTCTTT. Its translation is CASSLVVSGTEAFF.

The DNA for the CDR3 is TGTGCCAGCATCCCGGGACAGGGGGACACTGAAGCTTTCTTT. Its translation: CASIPGQGDTEAFF. The chain has TRBV2 and TRBJ1-1, with 11 bases fitting TRBD1. Germline-derived CDR1 and CDR2 are SNHLY and FYNNEI. V was pared by 7 bases and J by 3 bases, with 4 bases of the junction left unmatched. The CDR3 contains 14 residues.

V gene TRBV9 combines with J gene TRBJ1-1; 7 bases map to TRBD1. The CDR3 sequence is 15 residues long. Germline trimming cut 0 bases from V and 0 bases from J; bases unmatched to any gene: 2. Germline V gene lookup returns CDR1 SGDLS and CDR2 YYNGEE. As DNA, the CDR3 is TGTGCCAGCAGCGTAGCGGACAGGATGAACACTGAAGCTTTCTTT. Amino acids: CASSVADRMNTEAFF.